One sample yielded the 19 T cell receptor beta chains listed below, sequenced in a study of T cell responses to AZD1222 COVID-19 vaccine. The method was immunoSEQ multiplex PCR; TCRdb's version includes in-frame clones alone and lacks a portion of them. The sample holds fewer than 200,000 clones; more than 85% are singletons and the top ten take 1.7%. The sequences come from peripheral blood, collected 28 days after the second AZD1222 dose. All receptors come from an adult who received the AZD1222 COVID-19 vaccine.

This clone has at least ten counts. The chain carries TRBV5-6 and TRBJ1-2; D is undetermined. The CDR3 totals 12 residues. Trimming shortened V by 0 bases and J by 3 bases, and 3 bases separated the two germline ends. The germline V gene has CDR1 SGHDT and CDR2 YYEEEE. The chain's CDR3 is CASSLGYYGYTF. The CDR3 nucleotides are TGTGCCAGCAGCTTGGGGTACTATGGCTACACCTTC.

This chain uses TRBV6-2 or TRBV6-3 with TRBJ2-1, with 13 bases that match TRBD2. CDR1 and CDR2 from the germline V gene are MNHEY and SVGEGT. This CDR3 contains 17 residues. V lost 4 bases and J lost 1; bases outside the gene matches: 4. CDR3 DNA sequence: TGTGCCAGCAGTTCTGGACTAGCGGGGGAGTCCTACAATGAGCAGTTCTTC. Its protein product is CASSSGLAGESYNEQFF.

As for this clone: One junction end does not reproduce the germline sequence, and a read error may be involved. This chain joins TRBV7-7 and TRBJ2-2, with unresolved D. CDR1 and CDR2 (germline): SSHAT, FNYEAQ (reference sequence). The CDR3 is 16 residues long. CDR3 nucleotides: TGTGCTAGCAGCTTAAGGGTTTCGATGGGCACCGGGGAGCTGTTTTTT. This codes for CASSLRVSMGTGELFF.

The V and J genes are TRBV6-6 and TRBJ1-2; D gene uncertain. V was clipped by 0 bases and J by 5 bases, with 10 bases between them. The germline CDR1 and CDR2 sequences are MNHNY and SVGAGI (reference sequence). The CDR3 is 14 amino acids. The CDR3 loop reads CASSYSTSSYGYTF. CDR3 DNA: TGTGCCAGCAGTTACTCTACCAGTAGTTATGGCTACACCTTC.

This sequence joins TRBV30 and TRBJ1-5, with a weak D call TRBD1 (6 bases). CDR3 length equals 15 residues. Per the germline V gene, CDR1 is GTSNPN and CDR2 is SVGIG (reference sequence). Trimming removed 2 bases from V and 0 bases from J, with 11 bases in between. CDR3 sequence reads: CAWSSQGGSNQPQHF. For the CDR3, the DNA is TGTGCCTGGAGTAGTCAAGGGGGTAGCAATCAGCCCCAGCATTTT.

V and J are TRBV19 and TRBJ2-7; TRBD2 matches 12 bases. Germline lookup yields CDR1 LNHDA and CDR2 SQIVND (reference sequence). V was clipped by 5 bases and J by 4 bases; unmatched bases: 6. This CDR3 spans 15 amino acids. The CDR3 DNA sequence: TGTGCCAGTAGTGACGGACTAGCGGGGATATACGAGCAGTACTTC. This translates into CASSDGLAGIYEQYF.

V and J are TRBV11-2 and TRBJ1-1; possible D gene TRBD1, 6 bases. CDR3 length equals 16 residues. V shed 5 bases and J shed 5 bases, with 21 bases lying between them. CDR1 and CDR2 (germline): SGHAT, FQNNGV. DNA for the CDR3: TGTGCCAGCAGCCACACCCGGATGGTAAGGGGGACTGAAGCTTTCTTT. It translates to CASSHTRMVRGTEAFF.

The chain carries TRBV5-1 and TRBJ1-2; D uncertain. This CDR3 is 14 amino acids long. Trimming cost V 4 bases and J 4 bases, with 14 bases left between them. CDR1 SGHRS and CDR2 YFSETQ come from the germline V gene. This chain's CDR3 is CASSPGSVIYGYTF. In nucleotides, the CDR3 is TGCGCCAGCAGCCCAGGATCGGTTATCTATGGCTACACCTTC.

The CDR3 DNA reads as TGTGCCAGCTCACTGCTTGGGACGGCTCTGAACACCGGGGAGCTGTTTTTT. Protein sequence: CASSLLGTALNTGELFF. This chain links TRBV18 with TRBJ2-2; D is possibly TRBD1 or TRBD2 (5 bases each). Germline V CDR1 and CDR2: KGHSH, LQKENI. The V end lost 4 bases, the J end lost 1 base, and 16 bases lay between the germline ends. The CDR3 has 17 residues. Variable domain in full (rest from reference TRBV18 and TRBJ2-2): NAGVMQNPRHLVRRRGQEARLRCSPMKGHSHVYWYRQLPEEGLKFMVYLQKENIIDESGMPKERFSAEFPKEGPSILRIQQVVRGDSAAYFCASSLLGTALNTGELFFGEGSRLTVL.

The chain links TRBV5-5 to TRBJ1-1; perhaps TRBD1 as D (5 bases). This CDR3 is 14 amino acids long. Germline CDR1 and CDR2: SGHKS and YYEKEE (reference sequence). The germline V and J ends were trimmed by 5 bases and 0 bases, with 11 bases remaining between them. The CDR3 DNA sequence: TGTGCCAGCAGGGAGGACACATTGAACACTGAAGCTTTCTTT. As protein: CASREDTLNTEAFF.

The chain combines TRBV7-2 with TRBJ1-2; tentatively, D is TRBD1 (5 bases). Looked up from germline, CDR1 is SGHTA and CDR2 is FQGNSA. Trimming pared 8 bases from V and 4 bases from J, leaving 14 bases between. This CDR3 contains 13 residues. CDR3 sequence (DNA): TGTGCCAGCGGCAGGGATGGAGGCTATGGCTACACCTTC. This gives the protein CASGRDGGYGYTF.

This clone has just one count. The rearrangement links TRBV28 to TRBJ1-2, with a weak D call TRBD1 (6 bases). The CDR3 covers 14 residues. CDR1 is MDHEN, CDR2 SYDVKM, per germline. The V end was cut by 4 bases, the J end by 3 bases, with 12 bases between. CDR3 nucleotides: TGTGCCAGCAGTTCGTCGGGGGCGGACTATGGCTACACCTTC. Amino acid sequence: CASSSSGADYGYTF.

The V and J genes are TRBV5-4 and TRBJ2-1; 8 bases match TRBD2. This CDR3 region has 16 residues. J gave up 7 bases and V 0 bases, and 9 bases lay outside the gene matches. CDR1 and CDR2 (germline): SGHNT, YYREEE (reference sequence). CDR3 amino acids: CASSLATGGLGNEQFF. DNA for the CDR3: TGTGCCAGCAGCTTGGCTACGGGAGGGCTGGGGAATGAGCAGTTCTTC. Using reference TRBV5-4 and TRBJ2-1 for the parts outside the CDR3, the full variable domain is ETGVTQSPTHLIKTRGQQVTLRCSSQSGHNTVSWYQQALGQGPQFIFQYYREEENGRGNFPPRFSGLQFPNYSSELNVNALELDDSALYLCASSLATGGLGNEQFFGPGTRLTVL.

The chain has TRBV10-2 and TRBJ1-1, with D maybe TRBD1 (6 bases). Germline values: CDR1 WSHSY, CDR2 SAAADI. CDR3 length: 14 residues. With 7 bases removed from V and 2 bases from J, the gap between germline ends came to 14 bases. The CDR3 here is CASMERDTNTEAFF. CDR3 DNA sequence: TGCGCCAGCATGGAACGGGACACCAACACTGAAGCTTTCTTT.

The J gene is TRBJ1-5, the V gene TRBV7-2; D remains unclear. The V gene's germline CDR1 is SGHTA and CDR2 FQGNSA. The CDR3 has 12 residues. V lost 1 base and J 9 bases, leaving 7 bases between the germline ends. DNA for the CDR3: TGTGCCAGCAGCTTAGTAGTGGGGCCCCAGCATTTT. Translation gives CASSLVVGPQHF. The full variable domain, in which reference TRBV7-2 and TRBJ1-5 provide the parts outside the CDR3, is GAGVSQSPSNKVTEKGKDVELRCDPISGHTALYWYRQSLGQGLEFLIYFQGNSAPDKSGLPSDRFSAERTGGSVSTLTIQRTQQEDSAVYLCASSLVVGPQHFGDGTRLSIL.

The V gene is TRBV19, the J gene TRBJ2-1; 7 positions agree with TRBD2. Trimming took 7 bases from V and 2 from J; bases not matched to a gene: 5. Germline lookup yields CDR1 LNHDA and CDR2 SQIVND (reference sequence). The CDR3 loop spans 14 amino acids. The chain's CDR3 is CASKVGGAYNEQFF. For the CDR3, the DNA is TGTGCCAGTAAGGTGGGAGGGGCCTACAATGAGCAGTTCTTC.

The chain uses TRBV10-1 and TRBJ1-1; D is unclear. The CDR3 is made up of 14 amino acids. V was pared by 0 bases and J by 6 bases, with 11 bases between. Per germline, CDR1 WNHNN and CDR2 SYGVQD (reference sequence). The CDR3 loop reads CASSESGRRSEAFF. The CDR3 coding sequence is TGCGCCAGCAGTGAGTCCGGCCGTCGGTCTGAAGCTTTCTTT.

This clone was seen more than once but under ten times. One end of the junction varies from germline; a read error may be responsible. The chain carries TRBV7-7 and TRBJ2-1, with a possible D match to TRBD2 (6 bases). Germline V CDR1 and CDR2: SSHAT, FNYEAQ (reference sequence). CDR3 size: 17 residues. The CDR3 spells CASSPSTGLAEGNEQFF. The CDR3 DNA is TGTGCTAGCAGCCCTTCTACCGGGTTAGCGGAGGGGAATGAGCAGTTCTTC.

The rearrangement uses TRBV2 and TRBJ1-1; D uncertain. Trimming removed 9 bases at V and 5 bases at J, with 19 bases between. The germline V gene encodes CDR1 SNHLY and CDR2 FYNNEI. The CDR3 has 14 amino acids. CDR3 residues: CASKKMTTGTEAFF. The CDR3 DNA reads TGTGCCAGTAAGAAAATGACCACTGGGACTGAAGCTTTCTTT.